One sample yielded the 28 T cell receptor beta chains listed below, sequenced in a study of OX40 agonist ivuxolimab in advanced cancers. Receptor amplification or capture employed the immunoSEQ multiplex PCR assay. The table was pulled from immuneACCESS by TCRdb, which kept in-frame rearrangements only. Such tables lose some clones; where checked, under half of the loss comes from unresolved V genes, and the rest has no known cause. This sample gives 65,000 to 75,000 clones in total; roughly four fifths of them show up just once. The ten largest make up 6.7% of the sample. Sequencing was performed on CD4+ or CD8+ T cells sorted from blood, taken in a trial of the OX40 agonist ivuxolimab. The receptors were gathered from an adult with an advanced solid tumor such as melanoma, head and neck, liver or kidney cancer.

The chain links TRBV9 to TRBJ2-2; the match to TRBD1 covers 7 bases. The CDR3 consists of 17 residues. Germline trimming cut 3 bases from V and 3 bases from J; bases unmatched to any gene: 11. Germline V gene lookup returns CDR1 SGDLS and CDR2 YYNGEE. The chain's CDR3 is CASSADTGTVYTGELFF. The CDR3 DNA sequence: TGTGCCAGCAGCGCAGATACCGGGACAGTATACACCGGGGAGCTGTTTTTT.

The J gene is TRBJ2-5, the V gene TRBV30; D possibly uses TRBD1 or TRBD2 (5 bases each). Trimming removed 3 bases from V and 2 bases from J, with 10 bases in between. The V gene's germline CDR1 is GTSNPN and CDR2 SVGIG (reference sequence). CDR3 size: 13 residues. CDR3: CAWSWGMQETQYF. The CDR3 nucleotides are TGTGCCTGGAGCTGGGGGATGCAAGAGACCCAGTACTTC.

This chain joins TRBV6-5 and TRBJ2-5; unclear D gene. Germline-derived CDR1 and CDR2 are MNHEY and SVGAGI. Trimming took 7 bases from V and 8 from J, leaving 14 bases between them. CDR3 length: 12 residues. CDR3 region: CASTDGLETQYF. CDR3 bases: TGTGCCAGCACCGATGGCCTGGAAACCCAGTACTTC.

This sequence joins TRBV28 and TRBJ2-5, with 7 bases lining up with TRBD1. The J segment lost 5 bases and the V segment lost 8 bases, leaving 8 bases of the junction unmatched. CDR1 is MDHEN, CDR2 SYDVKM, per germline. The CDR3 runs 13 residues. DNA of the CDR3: TGTGCCAGCGGAACAGGGGCGGGCGAGACCCAGTACTTC. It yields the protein CASGTGAGETQYF. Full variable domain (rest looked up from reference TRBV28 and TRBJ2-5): DVKVTQSSRYLVKRTGEKVFLECVQDMDHENMFWYRQDPGLGLRLIYFSYDVKMKEKGDIPEGYSVSREKKERFSLILESASTNQTSMYLCASGTGAGETQYFGPGTRLLVL.

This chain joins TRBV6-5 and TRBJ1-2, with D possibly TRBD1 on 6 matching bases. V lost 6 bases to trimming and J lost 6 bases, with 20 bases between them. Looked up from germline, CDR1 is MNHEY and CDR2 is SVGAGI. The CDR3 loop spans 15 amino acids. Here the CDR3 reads CASSLFATGKDGYTF. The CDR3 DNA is TGTGCCAGCAGCCTCTTCGCCACAGGGAAGGATGGCTACACCTTC.

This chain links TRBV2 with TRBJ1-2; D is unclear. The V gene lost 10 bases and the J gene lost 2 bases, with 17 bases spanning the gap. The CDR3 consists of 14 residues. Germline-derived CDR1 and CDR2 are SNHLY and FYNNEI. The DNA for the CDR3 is TGTGCCACCCCACAAGGGAACCCAAACTATGGCTACACCTTC. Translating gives CATPQGNPNYGYTF.

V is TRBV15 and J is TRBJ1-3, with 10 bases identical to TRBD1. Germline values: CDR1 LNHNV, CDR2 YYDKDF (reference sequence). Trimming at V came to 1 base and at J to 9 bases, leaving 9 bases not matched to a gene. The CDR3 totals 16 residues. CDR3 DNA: TGTGCCACCAGCAGAGTAAGACAGGGGGCGTCCGGCACCATATATTTT. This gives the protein CATSRVRQGASGTIYF.

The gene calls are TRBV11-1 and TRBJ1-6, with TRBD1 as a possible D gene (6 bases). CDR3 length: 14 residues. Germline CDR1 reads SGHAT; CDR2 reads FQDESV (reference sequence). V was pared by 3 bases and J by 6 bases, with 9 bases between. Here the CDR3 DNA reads TGTGCCAGCAGCTTTCAGGGGAGTAATTCACCCCTCCACTTT. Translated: CASSFQGSNSPLHF.

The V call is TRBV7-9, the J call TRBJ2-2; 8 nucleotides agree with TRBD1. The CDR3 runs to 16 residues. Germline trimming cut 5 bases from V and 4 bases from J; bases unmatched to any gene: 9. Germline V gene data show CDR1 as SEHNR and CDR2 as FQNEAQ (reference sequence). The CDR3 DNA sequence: TGTGCCAGCAGCCAAGGTGTCCAGGGGGCCACCGGGGAGCTGTTTTTT. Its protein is CASSQGVQGATGELFF. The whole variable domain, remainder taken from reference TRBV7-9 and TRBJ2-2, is DTGVSQNPRHKITKRGQNVTFRCDPISEHNRLYWYRQTLGQGPEFLTYFQNEAQLEKSRLLSDRFSAERPKGSFSTLEIQRTEQGDSAMYLCASSQGVQGATGELFFGEGSRLTVL.

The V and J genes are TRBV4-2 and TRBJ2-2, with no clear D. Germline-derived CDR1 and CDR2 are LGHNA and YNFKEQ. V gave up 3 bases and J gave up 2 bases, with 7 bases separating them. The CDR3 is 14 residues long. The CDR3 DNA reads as TGTGCCAGCAGCCATCAACGTAACACCGGGGAGCTGTTTTTT. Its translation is CASSHQRNTGELFF.

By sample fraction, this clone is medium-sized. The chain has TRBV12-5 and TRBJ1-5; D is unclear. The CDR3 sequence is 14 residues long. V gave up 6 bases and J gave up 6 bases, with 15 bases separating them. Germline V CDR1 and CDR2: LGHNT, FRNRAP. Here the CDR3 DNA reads TGTGCTAGTGGCCCCGACGGGATATCTCAGCCCCAGCATTTT. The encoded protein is CASGPDGISQPQHF.

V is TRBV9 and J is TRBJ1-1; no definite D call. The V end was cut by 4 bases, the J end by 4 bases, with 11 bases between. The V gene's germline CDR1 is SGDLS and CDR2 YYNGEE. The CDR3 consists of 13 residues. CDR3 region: CASSPHGATEAFF. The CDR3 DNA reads TGTGCCAGCAGCCCTCATGGAGCCACTGAAGCTTTCTTT.

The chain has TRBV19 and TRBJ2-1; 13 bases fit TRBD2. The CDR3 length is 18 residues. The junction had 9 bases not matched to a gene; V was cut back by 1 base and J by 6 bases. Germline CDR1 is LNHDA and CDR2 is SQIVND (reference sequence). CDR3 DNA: TGTGCCAGTAGTATAGTGGGACCGGGACTAGCGGGGATCAATGAGCAGTTCTTC. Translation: CASSIVGPGLAGINEQFF.

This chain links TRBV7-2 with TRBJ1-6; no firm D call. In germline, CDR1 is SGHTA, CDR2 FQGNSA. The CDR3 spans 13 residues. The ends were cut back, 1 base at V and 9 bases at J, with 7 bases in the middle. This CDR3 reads CASSLGAGSPLHF. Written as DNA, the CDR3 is TGTGCCAGCAGCTTAGGGGCCGGTTCACCCCTCCACTTT.

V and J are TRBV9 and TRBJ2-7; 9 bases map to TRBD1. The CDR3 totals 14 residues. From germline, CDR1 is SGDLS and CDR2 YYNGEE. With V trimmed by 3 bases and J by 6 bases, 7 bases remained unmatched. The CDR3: CASSGTGVQGEQYF. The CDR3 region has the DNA TGTGCCAGCAGCGGGACAGGGGTACAGGGCGAGCAGTACTTC.

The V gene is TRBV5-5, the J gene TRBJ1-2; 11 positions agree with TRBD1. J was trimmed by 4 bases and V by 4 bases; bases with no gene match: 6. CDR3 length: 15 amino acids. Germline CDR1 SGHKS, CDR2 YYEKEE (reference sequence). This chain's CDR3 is CASSLNGQGAYGYTF. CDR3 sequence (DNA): TGTGCCAGCAGCCTTAATGGACAGGGGGCCTATGGCTACACCTTC.

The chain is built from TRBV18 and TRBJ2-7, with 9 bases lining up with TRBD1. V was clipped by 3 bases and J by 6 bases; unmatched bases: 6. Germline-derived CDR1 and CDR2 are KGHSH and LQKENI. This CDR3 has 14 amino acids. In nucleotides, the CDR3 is TGTGCCAGCTCACCCCGACAGGGGGAAATCGAGCAGTACTTC. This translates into CASSPRQGEIEQYF.

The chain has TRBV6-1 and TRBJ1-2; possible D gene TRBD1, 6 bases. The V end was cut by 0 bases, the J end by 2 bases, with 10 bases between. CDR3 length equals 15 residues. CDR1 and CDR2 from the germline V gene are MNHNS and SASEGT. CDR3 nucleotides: TGTGCCAGCAGTGAAGCTGGAGGGACAAACTATGGCTACACCTTC. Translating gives CASSEAGGTNYGYTF.

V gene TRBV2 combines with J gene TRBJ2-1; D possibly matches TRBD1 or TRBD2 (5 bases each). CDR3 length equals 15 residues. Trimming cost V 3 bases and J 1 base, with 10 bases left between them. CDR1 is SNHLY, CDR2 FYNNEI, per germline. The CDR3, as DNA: TGTGCCAGCAGTGAGGGGACCCTGTCCTACAATGAGCAGTTCTTC. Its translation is CASSEGTLSYNEQFF.

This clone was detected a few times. The CDR3 protein is CAISDRGRGYTF. In nucleotides, the CDR3 is TGTGCCATCAGTGACAGGGGTCGTGGCTACACCTTC. The V call is TRBV10-3, the J call TRBJ1-2, with a possible D match to TRBD1 (6 bases). This CDR3 is built from 12 residues. CDR1 and CDR2 (germline): ENHRY, SYGVKD. V lost 3 bases to trimming and J lost 7 bases, with 9 bases between them.

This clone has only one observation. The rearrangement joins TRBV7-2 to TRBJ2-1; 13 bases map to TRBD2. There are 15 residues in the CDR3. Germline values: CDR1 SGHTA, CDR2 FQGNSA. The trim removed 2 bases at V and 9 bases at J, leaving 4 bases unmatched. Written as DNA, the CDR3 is TGTGCCAGCAGCTTAAGACTAGCGGGAGGCGGTGAGCAGTTCTTC. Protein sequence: CASSLRLAGGGEQFF.

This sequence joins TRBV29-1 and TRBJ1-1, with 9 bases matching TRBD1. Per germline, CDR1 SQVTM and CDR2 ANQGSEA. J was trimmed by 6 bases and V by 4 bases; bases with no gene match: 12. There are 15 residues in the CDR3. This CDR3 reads CSVVHRTGVSPEAFF. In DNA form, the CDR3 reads TGCAGCGTTGTCCATCGGACAGGGGTGTCCCCTGAAGCTTTCTTT.

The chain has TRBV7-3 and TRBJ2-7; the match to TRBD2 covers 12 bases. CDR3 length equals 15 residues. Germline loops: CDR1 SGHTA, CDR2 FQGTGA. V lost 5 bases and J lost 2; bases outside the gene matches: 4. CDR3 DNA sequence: TGTGCCAGCAGCGAAGCTAGCGGGAGGGCCTACGAGCAGTACTTC. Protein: CASSEASGRAYEQYF.

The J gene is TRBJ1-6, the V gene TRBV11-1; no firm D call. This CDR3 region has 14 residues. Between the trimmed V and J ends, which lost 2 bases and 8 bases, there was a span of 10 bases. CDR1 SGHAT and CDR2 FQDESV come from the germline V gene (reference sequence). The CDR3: CASSLPSVDSPLHF. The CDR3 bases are TGTGCCAGCAGCTTACCATCAGTGGATTCACCCCTCCACTTT.

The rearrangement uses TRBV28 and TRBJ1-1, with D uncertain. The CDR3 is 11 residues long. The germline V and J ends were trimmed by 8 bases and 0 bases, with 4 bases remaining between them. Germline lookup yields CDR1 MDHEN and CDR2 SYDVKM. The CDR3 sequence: CASGVNTEAFF. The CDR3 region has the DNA TGTGCCAGCGGGGTGAACACTGAAGCTTTCTTT.

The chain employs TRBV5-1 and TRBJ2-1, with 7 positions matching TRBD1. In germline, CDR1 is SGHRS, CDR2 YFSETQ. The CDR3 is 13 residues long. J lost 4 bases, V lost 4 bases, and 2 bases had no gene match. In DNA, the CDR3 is TGCGCCAGCAGCGTACAGGGGTACAATGAGCAGTTCTTC. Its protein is CASSVQGYNEQFF.

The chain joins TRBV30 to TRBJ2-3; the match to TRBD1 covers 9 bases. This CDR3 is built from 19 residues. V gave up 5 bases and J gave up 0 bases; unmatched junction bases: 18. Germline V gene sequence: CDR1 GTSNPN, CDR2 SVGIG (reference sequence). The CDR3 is CAWGTYGYSGTGSTDTQYF. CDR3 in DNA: TGTGCCTGGGGGACCTATGGATATTCCGGGACAGGGAGCACAGATACGCAGTATTTT.

DNA of the CDR3: TGTGCCAGCAAGGGACAGCTAAATGAAAAACTGTTTTTT. Encoded protein: CASKGQLNEKLFF. This chain links TRBV2 with TRBJ1-4; the match to TRBD1 covers 7 bases. CDR3 length: 13 residues. The germline V gene has CDR1 SNHLY and CDR2 FYNNEI. The ends lost 7 bases at V and 5 bases at J; junction bases unmatched: 4.